This T cell receptor beta chain was identified during a study of PD-L1 blockade in urothelial cancer. Sequencing was performed with immunoSEQ multiplex PCR; in TCRdb, only in-frame clones are kept and a portion is missing. The data hold 75,000 to 95,000 clones, with around 81% observed a single time. The time point is: pretreatment peripheral blood. Germline lookup yields CDR1 SGHVS and CDR2 FQNEAQ. The V segment lost 5 bases and the J segment 11 bases; nucleotides outside the gene matches: 10. The CDR3 has 13 amino acids. Specimen: PBMCs, collected around atezolizumab (anti-PD-L1) treatment. The chain joins TRBV7-8 to TRBJ2-7; 9 positions agree with TRBD2. The clonotype originates from a man aged 35 to 55 with urothelial cancer. The CDR3 coding sequence is TGTGCCAGCAGCCCCGGTGTAGCGGGAGCGGAGTACTTC. This translates into CASSPGVAGAEYF.